Each of the 15 T cell receptor beta chains below was sequenced from the same sample in a study of Graves' ophthalmopathy and Graves' hyperthyroidism. The authors amplified TCR beta CDR3 regions, and they did so from RNA transcripts for repertoire sequencing. The first-round RT-PCR employed HTBI primers together with the Qiagen OneStep RT-PCR kit. A multiplex PCR was then performed as the second round. TCRdb re-called the multiplex PCR reads with MiXCR, one entry per CDR3 protein. Of about 740,000 distinct CDR3 sequences listed, approximately 40% were seen once; the top ten hold 44%. Sequencing was done on a sample of peripheral blood. Receptors were obtained from an adult man with Graves' ophthalmopathy.

Comments on this clonotype: A read error may be the cause here, since a much bigger clone is one base away. The CDR3 is CANSMEDSPNSPLHF. As DNA, the CDR3 is TGTGCCAATAGTATGGAGGACAGCCCGAATTCACCCCTCCACTTT. This chain connects TRBV19 to TRBJ1-6, with D possibly being TRBD1 (6 bases). Germline-derived CDR1 and CDR2 are LNHDA and SQIVND (reference sequence). The CDR3 has 15 residues.

Many counts were recorded for this clonotype. The chain has TRBV20-1 and TRBJ1-1; 7 bases line up with TRBD1. The junction had 4 bases not matched to a gene; V was cut back by 5 bases and J by 7 bases. Germline V gene sequence: CDR1 DFQATT, CDR2 SNEGSKA (reference sequence). The CDR3 has 11 residues. The CDR3 DNA is TGCAGTGCTGACAGGGTATTTGAAGCTTTCTTT. Protein: CSADRVFEAFF.

This clonotype was detected many times. The J gene is TRBJ1-2, the V gene TRBV2; D uncertain. The CDR3 is 14 residues long. Germline CDR1 is SNHLY and CDR2 is FYNNEI. V was clipped by 3 bases and J by 3 bases, with 11 bases between them. CDR3 sequence: CASSDGDGYYGYTF. In DNA, the CDR3 is TGTGCCAGCAGTGATGGTGACGGATACTATGGCTACACCTTC.

The V call is TRBV7-9, the J call TRBJ1-4; D may be TRBD1 (6 bases). Between the trimmed V and J ends, which lost 2 bases and 5 bases, there was a span of 18 bases. Germline CDR1 is SEHNR and CDR2 is FQNEAQ (reference sequence). The CDR3 sequence is 17 residues long. CDR3 coding DNA: TGTGCCAGCAGCTTAATAGCCGGGGGGCGCGGGAATGAAAAACTGTTTTTT. Amino acids: CASSLIAGGRGNEKLFF.

The chain carries TRBV7-2 and TRBJ1-5, with D unresolved. This CDR3 comprises 14 residues. Germline assignment: CDR1 SGHTA and CDR2 FQGNSA. V lost 6 bases, J lost 6 bases, and 15 bases lay in between. In DNA form, the CDR3 reads TGTGCCAGCAGTCGCGTATTCGATTTTCAGCCCCAGCATTTT. Residues: CASSRVFDFQPQHF.

The V and J genes are TRBV24-1 and TRBJ1-5; TRBD1 aligns across 10 bases. After removal of 7 bases from V and 6 bases from J, the junction contained 8 bases not matched to a gene. The CDR3 has 15 amino acids. Germline CDR1 KGHDR, CDR2 SFDVKD. Here the CDR3 reads CATSLGTGEGQPQHF. For the CDR3, the DNA is TGTGCCACCAGCTTGGGGACAGGGGAAGGTCAGCCCCAGCATTTT.

This clonotype appeared a few times. The J gene is TRBJ2-7, the V gene TRBV2; D tentatively fits TRBD1 or TRBD2 (5 bases each). The CDR3 covers 12 residues. The V and J ends lost 7 bases and 7 bases respectively, with 14 bases between them. CDR1 is SNHLY, CDR2 FYNNEI, per germline. Here the CDR3 reads CASKPGRGEQYF. CDR3 bases: TGTGCCAGCAAACCGGGGCGAGGTGAGCAGTACTTC.

This clonotype has more than one count but fewer than ten. This chain links TRBV4-3 with TRBJ2-5; D may be TRBD2 (6 bases). This CDR3 has 15 residues. Germline CDR1 is LGHNA and CDR2 is YSLEER. V lost 0 bases and J 3 bases, leaving 11 bases between the germline ends. The CDR3 spells CASSQDLSGEETQYF. DNA for the CDR3: TGCGCCAGCAGCCAAGATCTGTCGGGGGAAGAGACCCAGTACTTC.

The chain couples TRBV11-2 to TRBJ1-1, with 7 positions matching TRBD1. This CDR3 comprises 13 residues. V was pared by 5 bases and J by 10 bases, with 10 bases of the junction left unmatched. In germline, CDR1 is SGHAT, CDR2 FQNNGV. The CDR3 DNA follows: TGTGCCAGCAGCCGACAGGGACCTTGGCGAGCTTTCTTT. Protein sequence: CASSRQGPWRAFF.

The chain uses TRBV10-3 and TRBJ1-2, with 9 bases that match TRBD1. The germline CDR1 and CDR2 sequences are ENHRY and SYGVKD. The length of the CDR3 is 14 residues. Trimming at V came to 5 bases and at J to 5 bases, leaving 6 bases not matched to a gene. CDR3 nucleotide sequence: TGTGCCATCAGTTTATTCGGACAGGGGTATGGCTACACCTTC. The encoded protein is CAISLFGQGYGYTF.

This sequence joins TRBV6-1 and TRBJ2-7; TRBD1 agrees at 7 bases. V was pared by 5 bases and J by 4 bases, with 8 bases of the junction left unmatched. The CDR3 runs 14 residues. Germline V gives CDR1 MNHNS, CDR2 SASEGT. The CDR3 nucleotides are TGTGCCAGCAGTTCAAGACAGGGACAATACGAGCAGTACTTC. Encoded protein: CASSSRQGQYEQYF.

In regard to this clonotype: The CDR3 does not close with the conserved phenylalanine or tryptophan, likely indicating a read error. The chain recombines TRBV7-9 with TRBJ2-5; perhaps TRBD2 as D (7 bases). Germline V gene data show CDR1 as SEHNR and CDR2 as FQNEAQ (reference sequence). The CDR3 totals 15 residues. V lost 1 base, J lost 1 base, and 10 bases lay in between. CDR3 in DNA: TGTGCCAGCAGCTTAGGGGGGGGCTTCCAAGAGACCCAGTACTGC. Amino acid sequence: CASSLGGGFQETQYC.

The chain couples TRBV6-5 to TRBJ1-1; tentative D call: TRBD1 (6 bases). V shed 6 bases and J shed 4 bases, with 24 bases lying between them. The germline CDR1 and CDR2 sequences are MNHEY and SVGAGI. The CDR3 has 17 residues. The DNA for the CDR3 is TGTGCCAGCAGACCAAAGAGGGTGGGGGGCAAAGGCACTGAAGCTTTCTTT. Amino acids: CASRPKRVGGKGTEAFF.

This clonotype has more than one count but fewer than ten. The chain couples TRBV20-1 to TRBJ2-5; the D is unclear. Germline CDR1 reads DFQATT; CDR2 reads SNEGSKA (reference sequence). This CDR3 comprises 14 residues. Trimming removed 3 bases at V and 0 bases at J, with 11 bases between. CDR3 loop: CSASPQLYQETQYF. CDR3 DNA sequence: TGCAGTGCTAGCCCCCAGCTGTACCAAGAGACCCAGTACTTC.

This chain links TRBV2 with TRBJ1-6; possibly TRBD1 for D (6 bases). This CDR3 has 15 amino acids. Germline lookup yields CDR1 SNHLY and CDR2 FYNNEI. V lost 6 bases to trimming and J lost 9 bases, with 18 bases between them. The CDR3 protein is CASSLRGTVFSPLHF. The CDR3 region has the DNA TGTGCCAGCAGCCTAAGGGGGACCGTTTTTTCACCCCTCCACTTT.